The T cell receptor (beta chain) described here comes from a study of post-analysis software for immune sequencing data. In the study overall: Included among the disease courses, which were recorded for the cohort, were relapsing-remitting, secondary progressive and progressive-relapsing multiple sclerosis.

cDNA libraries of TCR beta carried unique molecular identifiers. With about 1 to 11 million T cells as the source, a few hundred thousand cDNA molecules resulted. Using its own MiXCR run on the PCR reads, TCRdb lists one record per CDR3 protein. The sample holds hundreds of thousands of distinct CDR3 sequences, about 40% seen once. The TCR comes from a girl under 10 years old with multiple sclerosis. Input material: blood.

CDR3 sequence (DNA): TGTGCCATCAGTGACCCCCCCGGGACAGGGACAGATACGCAGTATTTT. Its protein product is CAISDPPGTGTDTQYF. The rearrangement links TRBV10-3 to TRBJ2-3; 9 bases match TRBD1. With V trimmed by 3 bases and J by 3 bases, 7 bases remained unmatched. Looked up from germline, CDR1 is ENHRY and CDR2 is SYGVKD. The CDR3 loop spans 16 amino acids.